The next 26 T cell receptor beta chains were all read from a single sample in a study of control samples from healthy donors and cancer patients. Some clones are missing from TCRdb's copy, which holds only in-frame ones; the method was immunoSEQ multiplex PCR. The sample carries about 51,000 clones, 75% to 85% recorded once. Sequencing used blood. Source of these receptors: a man in his 70s in good health.

This sequence joins TRBV19 and TRBJ2-3; 12 bases align to TRBD2. This CDR3 region has 15 residues. Germline CDR1 is LNHDA and CDR2 is SQIVND (reference sequence). V dropped 6 bases and J dropped 11; count of bases not matched to a gene: 12. This CDR3 is CASSRLAGAVGGQYF. Here the CDR3 DNA reads TGTGCCAGTAGCCGACTAGCGGGAGCGGTCGGTGGGCAGTATTTT.

The chain combines TRBV6-2 or TRBV6-3 with TRBJ2-3; 9 bases are shared with TRBD2. Germline V gene data show CDR1 as MNHEY and CDR2 as SVGEGT. The V and J ends lost 5 bases and 3 bases, in that order; junction bases with no gene match: 0. This CDR3 comprises 13 residues. CDR3 region: CASSLAGTDTQYF. CDR3 sequence (DNA): TGTGCCAGCAGTCTAGCGGGAACAGATACGCAGTATTTT.

The CDR3 protein is CSASGGGSTDTQYF. CDR3 coding DNA: TGCAGTGCTAGTGGGGGGGGGAGCACAGATACGCAGTATTTT. The chain uses TRBV20-1 and TRBJ2-3; 7 bases map to TRBD2. Germline V lookup: CDR1 DFQATT, CDR2 SNEGSKA (reference sequence). The CDR3 covers 14 residues. Germline trimming cut 3 bases from V and 0 bases from J; bases unmatched to any gene: 3.

The chain carries TRBV11-2 and TRBJ2-1; 14 positions match TRBD2. This CDR3 has 19 amino acids. Trimming took 5 bases from V and 3 from J; bases not matched to a gene: 12. Germline CDR1 reads SGHAT; CDR2 reads FQNNGV. The DNA for the CDR3 is TGTGCCAGCAGCCTAGTCGGGCAGGGACTAGCGGGAGACTACAATGAGCAGTTCTTC. Protein: CASSLVGQGLAGDYNEQFF. Supplemented by reference TRBV11-2 and TRBJ2-1, the full variable domain reads EAGVAQSPRYKIIEKRQSVAFWCNPISGHATLYWYQQILGQGPKLLIQFQNNGVVDDSQLPKDRFSAERLKGVDSTLKIQPAKLEDSAVYLCASSLVGQGLAGDYNEQFFGPGTRLTVL.

The chain joins TRBV5-5 to TRBJ1-2; a possible D gene is TRBD1 (6 bases). V was pared by 1 base and J by 5 bases, with 12 bases between. CDR1 and CDR2 (germline): SGHKS, YYEKEE (reference sequence). CDR3 size: 14 residues. The CDR3 DNA is TGTGCCAGCAGCTTGTGGCCAGGGGTTTATGGCTACACCTTC. It is translated as CASSLWPGVYGYTF.

The rearrangement joins TRBV5-6 to TRBJ2-3; the match to TRBD2 covers 8 bases. Germline V gives CDR1 SGHDT, CDR2 YYEEEE. The ends lost 3 bases at V and 1 base at J; junction bases unmatched: 4. The CDR3 contains 15 residues. The CDR3 DNA is TGTGCCAGCAGCTCCGCAGCGGGGGGCACAGATACGCAGTATTTT. It specifies CASSSAAGGTDTQYF.

J is TRBJ2-7 and V is TRBV11-2; D is uncertain. Trimming took off 5 bases at V and 0 bases at J, with 14 bases between the two ends. Germline CDR1 reads SGHAT; CDR2 reads FQNNGV. The CDR3 is made up of 15 amino acids. The CDR3 here is CASSRVPSNSYEQYF. CDR3 coding DNA: TGTGCCAGCAGCAGGGTCCCATCAAACTCCTACGAGCAGTACTTC.

In this sample, this clone turned up a few times. V is TRBV5-4 and J is TRBJ2-7; D gene ambiguous. The CDR3 contains 14 residues. V was cut by 0 bases and J by 1 base, with 8 bases left in between. Germline V gene lookup returns CDR1 SGHNT and CDR2 YYREEE (reference sequence). DNA of the CDR3: TGTGCCAGCAGCTTGGTTAGCTCTTCCTACGAGCAGTACTTC. Its translation: CASSLVSSSYEQYF.

The chain couples TRBV6-5 to TRBJ2-2; 7 nucleotides match TRBD1. Germline V gene data show CDR1 as MNHEY and CDR2 as SVGAGI. The junction had 4 bases not matched to a gene; V was cut back by 6 bases and J by 0 bases. The CDR3 consists of 15 residues. The CDR3 region is CASSPGTANTGELFF. DNA for the CDR3: TGTGCCAGCAGCCCGGGGACAGCGAACACCGGGGAGCTGTTTTTT.

This clone showed up just a few times. The chain couples TRBV12-3 or TRBV12-4 to TRBJ1-6; TRBD1 matches at 8 bases. J lost 7 bases, V lost 6 bases, and 2 bases had no gene match. The CDR3 has 13 amino acids. For the CDR3, the DNA is TGTGCCAGCAGCAGGGGGCAAAATTCACCCCTCCACTTT. Translated: CASSRGQNSPLHF.

The rearrangement links TRBV24-1 to TRBJ2-4; the D gene is possibly TRBD1 (5 bases). Germline CDR1 is KGHDR and CDR2 is SFDVKD. V gave up 3 bases and J gave up 1 base, with 15 bases separating them. This CDR3 has 17 amino acids. The CDR3, as DNA: TGTGCCACCAGTGATAGACGTGGGCCAGGGGCCAAAAACATTCAGTACTTC. Encoded protein: CATSDRRGPGAKNIQYF.

V gene TRBV5-1 combines with J gene TRBJ2-1; D unclear. In germline, CDR1 is SGHRS, CDR2 YFSETQ. V dropped 4 bases and J dropped 4 bases, with 9 bases sitting between them. There are 13 residues in the CDR3. The CDR3 loop is CASSRQEYNEQFF. DNA for the CDR3: TGCGCCAGCAGCCGGCAGGAGTACAATGAGCAGTTCTTC.

This clone has only one observation. This rearrangement joins TRBV9 to TRBJ1-1; perhaps TRBD1 as D (6 bases). This CDR3 has 17 amino acids. Trimming stripped 4 bases from V and 0 bases from J, with 19 bases between. Germline values: CDR1 SGDLS, CDR2 YYNGEE. The CDR3 sequence is CASSPLQGLWMNTEAFF. In DNA form, the CDR3 reads TGTGCCAGCAGCCCCTTACAGGGCTTGTGGATGAACACTGAAGCTTTCTTT.

This clone came up a few times. Germline and junction disagree at one end, which may indicate a read error. V is TRBV7-7 and J is TRBJ2-1; TRBD2 agrees at 8 bases. This CDR3 has 16 residues. Germline V gene sequence: CDR1 SSHAT, CDR2 FNYEAQ (reference sequence). The CDR3 protein is CASSLGASGSYNEQFF. The CDR3 nucleotides are TGTGCTAGCAGCTTAGGGGCTAGCGGGTCTTACAATGAGCAGTTCTTC.

This clone was observed at least ten times. The chain joins TRBV5-1 to TRBJ2-5; 8 nucleotides agree with TRBD2. The CDR3 contains 14 residues. V lost 2 bases to trimming and J lost 5 bases; unmatched junction nucleotides: 5. Germline CDR1 is SGHRS and CDR2 is YFSETQ. The CDR3 loop is CASSFSGAGETQYF. DNA of the CDR3: TGCGCCAGCAGCTTTAGCGGGGCCGGGGAGACCCAGTACTTC.

The chain combines TRBV6-1 with TRBJ2-3; D is undetermined. This CDR3 region has 12 residues. Deletions cut 5 bases from V and 4 bases from J, with 7 bases between. The germline V gene encodes CDR1 MNHNS and CDR2 SASEGT. For the CDR3, the DNA is TGTGCCAGCAGTCCCCGTGCAGATACGCAGTATTTT. Its translation: CASSPRADTQYF.

This chain uses TRBV11-3 with TRBJ1-3, with a possible D match to TRBD1 (6 bases). CDR3 length equals 13 residues. Germline V gives CDR1 SGHNT, CDR2 YENEEA. Trimming removed 5 bases from V and 2 bases from J, with 7 bases in between. CDR3 DNA sequence: TGTGCCAGCAGCAACAGGGCTGGAAACACCATATATTTT. Protein product: CASSNRAGNTIYF.

This clone was recorded only once. This rearrangement joins TRBV13 to TRBJ1-2; 8 bases map to TRBD1. CDR1 and CDR2 from the germline V gene are PRHDT and FYEKMQ (reference sequence). The CDR3 is 14 residues long. J was trimmed by 3 bases and V by 5 bases; bases with no gene match: 5. CDR3 in amino acids: CASSQQGVDYGYTF. The CDR3 nucleotides are TGTGCCAGCAGCCAACAGGGGGTGGACTATGGCTACACCTTC.

The gene calls are TRBV5-1 and TRBJ2-2, with 10 bases aligning to TRBD1. The CDR3 length is 15 residues. After removal of 0 bases from V and 5 bases from J, the junction contained 1 base not matched to a gene. Per the germline V gene, CDR1 is SGHRS and CDR2 is YFSETQ. The CDR3 loop is CASSLGDRGTGELFF. Written as DNA, the CDR3 is TGCGCCAGCAGCTTGGGGGACAGGGGTACCGGGGAGCTGTTTTTT.

This clone has a count of ten or more. The chain joins TRBV9 to TRBJ2-7, with D tentatively TRBD1 (5 bases). CDR3 length: 14 amino acids. Between the trimmed V and J ends, which lost 3 bases and 2 bases, there was a span of 12 bases. Germline lookup yields CDR1 SGDLS and CDR2 YYNGEE. CDR3 DNA: TGTGCCAGCAGCGCGCAGGGTGTCCCCTACGAGCAGTACTTC. Protein sequence: CASSAQGVPYEQYF.

The V call is TRBV28, the J call TRBJ2-1; D not resolved. Germline CDR1 is MDHEN and CDR2 is SYDVKM. CDR3 size: 15 residues. Trimming pared 3 bases from V and 4 bases from J, leaving 13 bases between. DNA of the CDR3: TGTGCCAGCAGTTTGGTGGGTTTTGGATACAATGAGCAGTTCTTC. Protein: CASSLVGFGYNEQFF. Full variable domain (rest looked up from reference TRBV28 and TRBJ2-1): DVKVTQSSRYLVKRTGEKVFLECVQDMDHENMFWYRQDPGLGLRLIYFSYDVKMKEKGDIPEGYSVSREKKERFSLILESASTNQTSMYLCASSLVGFGYNEQFFGPGTRLTVL.

The chain couples TRBV7-3 to TRBJ1-1; unclear D gene. The CDR3 loop spans 13 amino acids. CDR1 is SGHTA and CDR2 is FQGTGA in the germline V gene. The V end was cut by 5 bases, the J end by 2 bases, with 9 bases between. As DNA, the CDR3 is TGTGCCAGCAGCAATCAGCCAAACACTGAAGCTTTCTTT. It is translated as CASSNQPNTEAFF.

V and J are TRBV6-1 and TRBJ2-1; D call uncertain. Germline V lookup: CDR1 MNHNS, CDR2 SASEGT. The CDR3 contains 14 residues. Trimming took off 2 bases at V and 9 bases at J, with 14 bases between the two ends. The DNA of the CDR3 is TGTGCCAGCAGTGAATCCGGTGAGTGGAGTGAGCAGTTCTTC. This sequence encodes CASSESGEWSEQFF.

This clone was recorded once. The chain carries TRBV2 and TRBJ2-2, with 12 bases aligning to TRBD2. Germline CDR1 reads SNHLY; CDR2 reads FYNNEI. V dropped 4 bases and J dropped 4; count of bases not matched to a gene: 7. The CDR3 covers 17 residues. In DNA, the CDR3 is TGTGCCAGCAGTGGCTACCTAGCGGGGGGGCCCACCGGGGAGCTGTTTTTT. Translated, it gives CASSGYLAGGPTGELFF.

The gene calls are TRBV3-1 (or the pseudogene TRBV3-2) and TRBJ1-5; the D is unclear. This CDR3 is 15 amino acids long. V shed 0 bases and J shed 4 bases, with 10 bases lying between them. Germline-derived CDR1 and CDR2 are LGHDT and YNNKEL (reference sequence). This CDR3 is CASSQEEERNQPQHF. In DNA, the CDR3 is TGTGCCAGCAGCCAAGAGGAGGAACGGAATCAGCCCCAGCATTTT.

This chain links TRBV2 with TRBJ2-1; D might be TRBD1 (5 bases). V was pared by 3 bases and J by 4 bases, with 10 bases between. The CDR3 is made up of 14 amino acids. Looked up from germline, CDR1 is SNHLY and CDR2 is FYNNEI. Here the CDR3 reads CASSDLGLYNEQFF. The CDR3 DNA is TGTGCCAGCAGTGATTTGGGGCTATACAATGAGCAGTTCTTC.